This paragraph covers one T cell receptor beta chain sequence. In germline, CDR1 is MDHEN, CDR2 SYDVKM. The CDR3 consists of 17 residues. The V segment lost 6 bases and the J segment 4 bases; nucleotides outside the gene matches: 12. This specimen belongs to a study of blood T cell repertoires in COVID-19. Across the whole study: Specimens from acute and convalescent COVID-19 originated in the United States, Italy and Spain.

In the source study's methods: The assay estimated nucleated cells by amplifying reference gene primers. Sequencing was performed with immunoSEQ multiplex PCR; in TCRdb, only in-frame clones are kept and a portion is missing. For V, J and clone size, that table is used; D and trimming come from the DNA. The data show some 97,000 clones, over 85% seen once. The source of this sequence is a man in his sixties or seventies with acute or convalescent COVID-19. The sequencing sample was made of peripheral blood. The rearrangement joins TRBV28 to TRBJ1-2, with 12 nucleotides matching TRBD1. In DNA, the CDR3 is TGTGCCAGCAGCCTAATAGCCGGGACAGGGGGCGTCTATGGCTACACCTTC. As protein: CASSLIAGTGGVYGYTF.